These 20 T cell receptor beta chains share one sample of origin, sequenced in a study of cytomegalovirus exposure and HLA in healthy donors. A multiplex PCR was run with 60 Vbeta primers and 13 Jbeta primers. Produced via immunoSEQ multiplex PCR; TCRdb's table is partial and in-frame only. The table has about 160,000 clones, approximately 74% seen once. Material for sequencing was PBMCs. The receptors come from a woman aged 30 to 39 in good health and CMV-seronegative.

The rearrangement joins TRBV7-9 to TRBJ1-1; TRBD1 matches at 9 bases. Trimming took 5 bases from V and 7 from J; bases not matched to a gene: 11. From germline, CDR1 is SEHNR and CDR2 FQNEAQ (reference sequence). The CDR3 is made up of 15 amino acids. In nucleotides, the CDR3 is TGTGCCAGCAGCGCCCTCCCGGGACAGGGAATTGAAGCTTTCTTT. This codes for CASSALPGQGIEAFF. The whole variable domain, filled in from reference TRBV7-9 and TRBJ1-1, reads DTGVSQNPRHKITKRGQNVTFRCDPISEHNRLYWYRQTLGQGPEFLTYFQNEAQLEKSRLLSDRFSAERPKGSFSTLEIQRTEQGDSAMYLCASSALPGQGIEAFFGQGTRLTVV.

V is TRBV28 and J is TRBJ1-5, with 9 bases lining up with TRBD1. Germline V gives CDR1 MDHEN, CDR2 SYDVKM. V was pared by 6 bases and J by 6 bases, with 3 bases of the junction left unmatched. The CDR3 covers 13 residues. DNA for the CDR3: TGTGCCAGCAGGGGACAGGGTAGTCAGCCCCAGCATTTT. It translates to CASRGQGSQPQHF.

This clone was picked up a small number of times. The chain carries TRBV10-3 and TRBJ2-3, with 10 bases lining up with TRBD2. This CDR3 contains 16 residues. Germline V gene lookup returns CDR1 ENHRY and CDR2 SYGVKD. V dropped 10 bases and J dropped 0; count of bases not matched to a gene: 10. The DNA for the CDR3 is TGTGCCAGTAGAAGCGGGGGGGGATCTAGCACAGATACGCAGTATTTT. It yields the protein CASRSGGGSSTDTQYF.

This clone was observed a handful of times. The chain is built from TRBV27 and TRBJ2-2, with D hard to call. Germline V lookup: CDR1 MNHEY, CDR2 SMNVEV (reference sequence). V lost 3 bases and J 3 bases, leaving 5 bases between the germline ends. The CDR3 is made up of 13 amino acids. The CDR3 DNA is TGTGCCAGCAGTTTTCTCCACACCGGGGAGCTGTTTTTT. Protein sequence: CASSFLHTGELFF.

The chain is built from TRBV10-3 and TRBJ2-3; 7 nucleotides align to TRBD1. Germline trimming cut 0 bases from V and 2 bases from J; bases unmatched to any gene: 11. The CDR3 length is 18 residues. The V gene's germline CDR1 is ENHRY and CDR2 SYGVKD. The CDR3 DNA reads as TGTGCCATCAGTGAGTCTTTAGGGCGACAGGGTGCCACAGATACGCAGTATTTT. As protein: CAISESLGRQGATDTQYF.

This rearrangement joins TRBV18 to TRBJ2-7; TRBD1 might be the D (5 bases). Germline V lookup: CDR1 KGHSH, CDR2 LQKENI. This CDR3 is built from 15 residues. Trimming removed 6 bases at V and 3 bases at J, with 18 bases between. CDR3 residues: CASSSTLGHLYEQYF. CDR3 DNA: TGTGCCAGCTCTTCCACTCTCGGACACCTCTACGAGCAGTACTTC.

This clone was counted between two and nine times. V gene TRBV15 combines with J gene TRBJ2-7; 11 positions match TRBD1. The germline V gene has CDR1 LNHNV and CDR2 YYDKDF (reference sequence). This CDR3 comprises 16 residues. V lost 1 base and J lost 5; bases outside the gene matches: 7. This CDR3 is CATSRGYGQGAHEQYF. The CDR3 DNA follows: TGTGCCACCAGCAGAGGGTACGGACAGGGGGCCCACGAGCAGTACTTC. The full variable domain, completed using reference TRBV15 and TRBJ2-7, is DAMVIQNPRYQVTQFGKPVTLSCSQTLNHNVMYWYQQKSSQAPKLLFHYYDKDFNNEADTPDNFQSRRPNTSFCFLDIRSPGLGDTAMYLCATSRGYGQGAHEQYFGPGTRLTVT.

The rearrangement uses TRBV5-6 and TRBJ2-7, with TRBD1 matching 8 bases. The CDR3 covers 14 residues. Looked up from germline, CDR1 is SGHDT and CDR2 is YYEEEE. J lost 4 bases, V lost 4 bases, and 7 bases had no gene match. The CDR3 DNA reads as TGTGCCAGCAGCGGGGGGACAGGACCTTACGAGCAGTACTTC. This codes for CASSGGTGPYEQYF. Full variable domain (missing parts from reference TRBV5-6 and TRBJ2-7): DAGVTQSPTHLIKTRGQQVTLRCSPKSGHDTVSWYQQALGQGPQFIFQYYEEEERQRGNFPDRFSGHQFPNYSSELNVNALLLGDSALYLCASSGGTGPYEQYFGPGTRLTVT.

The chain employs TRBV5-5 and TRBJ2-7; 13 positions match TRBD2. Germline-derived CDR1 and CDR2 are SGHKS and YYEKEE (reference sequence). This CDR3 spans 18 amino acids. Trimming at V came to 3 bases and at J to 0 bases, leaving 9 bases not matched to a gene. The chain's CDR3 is CASSSTSGGALRSYEQYF. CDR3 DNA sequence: TGTGCCAGCAGCTCTACTAGCGGGGGGGCCCTCCGCTCCTACGAGCAGTACTTC.

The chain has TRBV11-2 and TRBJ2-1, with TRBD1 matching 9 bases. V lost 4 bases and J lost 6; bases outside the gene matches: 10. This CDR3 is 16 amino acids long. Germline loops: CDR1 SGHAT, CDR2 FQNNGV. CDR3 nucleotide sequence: TGTGCCAGCAGCTCGCTACAGAACAGGGGGCCCAATGAGCAGTTCTTC. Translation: CASSSLQNRGPNEQFF. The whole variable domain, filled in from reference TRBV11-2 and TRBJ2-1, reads EAGVAQSPRYKIIEKRQSVAFWCNPISGHATLYWYQQILGQGPKLLIQFQNNGVVDDSQLPKDRFSAERLKGVDSTLKIQPAKLEDSAVYLCASSSLQNRGPNEQFFGPGTRLTVL.

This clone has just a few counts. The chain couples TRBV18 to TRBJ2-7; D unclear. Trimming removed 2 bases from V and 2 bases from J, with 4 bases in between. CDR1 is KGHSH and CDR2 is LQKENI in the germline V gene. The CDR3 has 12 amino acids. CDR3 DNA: TGTGCCAGCTCACCAGAGACCTACGAGCAGTACTTC. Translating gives CASSPETYEQYF.

The CDR3 nucleotides are TGTGCCAGCAGTAATATCCCGGGACAGGAGAACCAAGAGACCCAGTACTTC. This sequence encodes CASSNIPGQENQETQYF. The chain employs TRBV2 and TRBJ2-5, with 8 bases identical to TRBD1. Losses at the gene ends were 5 bases for V and 0 bases for J; bases not matched to a gene: 11. The CDR3 length is 17 residues. CDR1 and CDR2 (germline): SNHLY, FYNNEI.

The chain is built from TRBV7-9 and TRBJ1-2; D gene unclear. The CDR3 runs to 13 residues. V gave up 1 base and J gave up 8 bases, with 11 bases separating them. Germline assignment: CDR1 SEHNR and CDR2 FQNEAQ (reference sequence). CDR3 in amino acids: CASSLEPAGGYTF. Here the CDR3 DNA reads TGTGCCAGCAGCTTAGAACCTGCCGGGGGCTACACCTTC.

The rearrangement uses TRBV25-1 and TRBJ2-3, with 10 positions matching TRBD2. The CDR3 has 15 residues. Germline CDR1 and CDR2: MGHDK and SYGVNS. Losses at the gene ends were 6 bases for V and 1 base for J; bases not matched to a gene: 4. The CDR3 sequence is CASSSGTSGTDTQYF. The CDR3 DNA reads TGTGCCAGCAGCTCGGGGACTAGCGGCACAGATACGCAGTATTTT.

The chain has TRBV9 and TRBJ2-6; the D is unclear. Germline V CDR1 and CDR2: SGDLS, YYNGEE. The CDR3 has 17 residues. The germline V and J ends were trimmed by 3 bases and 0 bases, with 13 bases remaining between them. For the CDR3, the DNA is TGTGCCAGCAGCGACTCAAAATTGCACTCTGGGGCCAACGTCCTGACTTTC. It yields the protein CASSDSKLHSGANVLTF.

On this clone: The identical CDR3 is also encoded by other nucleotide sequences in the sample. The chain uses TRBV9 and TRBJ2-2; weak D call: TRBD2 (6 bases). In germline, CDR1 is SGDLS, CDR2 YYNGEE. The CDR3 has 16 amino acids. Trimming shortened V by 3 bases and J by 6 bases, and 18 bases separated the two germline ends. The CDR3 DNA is TGTGCCAGCAGCGCTAAGGGACTCCCTGGCTCCGGGGAGCTGTTTTTT. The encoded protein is CASSAKGLPGSGELFF. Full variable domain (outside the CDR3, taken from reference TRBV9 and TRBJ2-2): DSGVTQTPKHLITATGQRVTLRCSPRSGDLSVYWYQQSLDQGLQFLIQYYNGEERAKGNILERFSAQQFPDLHSELNLSSLELGDSALYFCASSAKGLPGSGELFFGEGSRLTVL.

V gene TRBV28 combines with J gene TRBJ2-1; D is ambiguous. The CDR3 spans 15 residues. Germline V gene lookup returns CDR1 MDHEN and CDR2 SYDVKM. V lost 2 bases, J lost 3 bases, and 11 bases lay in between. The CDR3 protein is CASSLGSDFYNEQFF. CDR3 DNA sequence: TGTGCCAGCAGTTTAGGAAGCGATTTCTACAATGAGCAGTTCTTC.

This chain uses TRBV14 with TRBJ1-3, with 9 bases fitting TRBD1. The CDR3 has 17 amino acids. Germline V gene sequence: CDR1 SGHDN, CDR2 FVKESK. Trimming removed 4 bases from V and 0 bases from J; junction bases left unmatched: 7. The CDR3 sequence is CASSPWTGEASGNTIYF. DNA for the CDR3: TGTGCCAGCAGCCCCTGGACAGGGGAAGCCTCTGGAAACACCATATATTTT.

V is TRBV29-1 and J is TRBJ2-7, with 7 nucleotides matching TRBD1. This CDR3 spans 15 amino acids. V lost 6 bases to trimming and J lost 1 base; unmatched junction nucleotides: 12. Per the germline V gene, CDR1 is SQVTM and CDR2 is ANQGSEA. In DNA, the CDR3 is TGCAGCGTAGATATTAACAGGGGACGATCCTACGAGCAGTACTTC. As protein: CSVDINRGRSYEQYF.

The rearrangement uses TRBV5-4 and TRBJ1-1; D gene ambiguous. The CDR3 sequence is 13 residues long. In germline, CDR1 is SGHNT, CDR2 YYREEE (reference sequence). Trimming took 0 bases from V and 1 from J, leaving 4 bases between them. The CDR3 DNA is TGTGCCAGCAGCTTGGCAGAGAACACTGAAGCTTTCTTT. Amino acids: CASSLAENTEAFF.